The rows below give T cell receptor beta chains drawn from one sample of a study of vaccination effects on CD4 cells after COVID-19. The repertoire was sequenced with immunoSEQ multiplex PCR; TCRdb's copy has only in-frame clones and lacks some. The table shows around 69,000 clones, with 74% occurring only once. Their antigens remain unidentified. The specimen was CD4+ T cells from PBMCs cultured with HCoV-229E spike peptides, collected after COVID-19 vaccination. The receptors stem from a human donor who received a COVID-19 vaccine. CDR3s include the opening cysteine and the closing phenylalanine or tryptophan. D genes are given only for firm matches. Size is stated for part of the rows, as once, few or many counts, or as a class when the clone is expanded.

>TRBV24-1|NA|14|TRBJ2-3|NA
TGTGCCACCAGTGACTCGGGTGGCACAGATACGCAGTATTTT
CATSDSGGTDTQYF
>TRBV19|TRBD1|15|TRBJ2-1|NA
TGTGCCAGTAGTATACGAGGACAGGGGAACAATGAGCAGTTCTTC
CASSIRGQGNNEQFF
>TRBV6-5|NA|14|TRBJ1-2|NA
TGTGCCAGCAGTTATCGGGAGGGCATGAGTGGCTACACCTTC
CASSYREGMSGYTF
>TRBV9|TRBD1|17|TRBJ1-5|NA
TGTGCCAGCAGCCCTGGGACAGGGGCCATAAGCAATCAGCCCCAGCATTTT
CASSPGTGAISNQPQHF
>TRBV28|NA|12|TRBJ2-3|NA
TGTGCCAGCAGTTCGGGGGTGGATACGCAGTATTTT
CASSSGVDTQYF
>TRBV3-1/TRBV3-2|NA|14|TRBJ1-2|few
TGTGCCAGCAGCCAAAGAGTTGAGCAGGGTGGCTACACCTTC
CASSQRVEQGGYTF
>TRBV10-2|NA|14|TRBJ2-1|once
TGCGCCAGCAGTGAGTCCTTAGCGACATATGAGCAGTTCTTC
CASSESLATYEQFF
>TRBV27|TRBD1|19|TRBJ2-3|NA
TGTGCCAGCAGTCCTAAGTCCCGGGACAGGGTTGGTCGCACAGATACGCAGTATTTT
CASSPKSRDRVGRTDTQYF
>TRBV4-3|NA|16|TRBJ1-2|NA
TGCGCCAGCAGCCAAGGGGCGGGGGGGATTAACTATGGCTACACCTTC
CASSQGAGGINYGYTF
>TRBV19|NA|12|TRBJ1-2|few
TGTGCCAGTAGTATTGCGGGCTATGGCTACACCTTC
CASSIAGYGYTF
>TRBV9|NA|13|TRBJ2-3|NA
TGTGCCAGCAGCGTGCTCAGTGCAGATACGCAGTATTTT
CASSVLSADTQYF
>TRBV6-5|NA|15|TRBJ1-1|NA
TGTGCCAGCAGTTATGATCCCTCAACGAACACTGAAGCTTTCTTT
CASSYDPSTNTEAFF
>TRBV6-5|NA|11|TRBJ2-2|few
TGTGCCAGCAGGACGGTCGGGGAGCTGTTTTTT
CASRTVGELFF
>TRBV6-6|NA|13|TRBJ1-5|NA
TGTGCCAGCACAAAGGGGCGGAATCAGCCCCAGCATTTT
CASTKGRNQPQHF
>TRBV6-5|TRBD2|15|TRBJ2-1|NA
TGTGCCAGCAGTTATCCAGCGGGGGGCTACAATGAGCAGTTCTTC
CASSYPAGGYNEQFF
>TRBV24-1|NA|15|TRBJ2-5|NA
TGTGCCACCAGTGATTTGGGCAAAAACCAAGAGACCCAGTACTTC
CATSDLGKNQETQYF
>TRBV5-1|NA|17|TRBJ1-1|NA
TGCGCCAGCAGCTTGGCGGTGGGGCCGGGAATGAACACTGAAGCTTTCTTT
CASSLAVGPGMNTEAFF
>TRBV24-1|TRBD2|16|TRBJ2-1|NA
TGTGCCACCAGTGACTCCGCGGGGGAAAGGGACGGTGAGCAGTTCTTC
CATSDSAGERDGEQFF
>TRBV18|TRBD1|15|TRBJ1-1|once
TGTGCCAGCTCACCTTTGACAGGGACGAACACTGAAGCTTTCTTT
CASSPLTGTNTEAFF
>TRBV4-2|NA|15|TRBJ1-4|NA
TGTGCCAGCAGCCAAGATGGAAAAGGGCGGGAAAAACTGTTTTTT
CASSQDGKGREKLFF
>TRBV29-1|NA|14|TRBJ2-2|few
TGCAGCGTCAATAGCTGGCTCGGGTCCGGGGAGCTGTTTTTT
CSVNSWLGSGELFF
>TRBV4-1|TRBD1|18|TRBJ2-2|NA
TGCGCCAGCAGCCAACCTCCCCCGACAGGGGCGAACACCGGGGAGCTGTTTTTT
CASSQPPPTGANTGELFF
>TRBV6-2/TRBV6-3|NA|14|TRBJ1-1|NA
TGTGCCAGCAGTTACCCATGGGCGGGGACTGAAGCTTTCTTT
CASSYPWAGTEAFF
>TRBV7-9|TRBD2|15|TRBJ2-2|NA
TGTGCCAGCAGCTTTCTAGCGGGGAACACCGGGGAGCTGTTTTTT
CASSFLAGNTGELFF
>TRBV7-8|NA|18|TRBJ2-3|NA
TGTGCCAGCAGCATTACACTACAGGCGAAATCTAGCACAGATACGCAGTATTTT
CASSITLQAKSSTDTQYF
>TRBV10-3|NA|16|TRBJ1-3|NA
TGTGCCATCAGTGATCGAAGAGGGAGCTCTGGAAACACCATATATTTT
CAISDRRGSSGNTIYF
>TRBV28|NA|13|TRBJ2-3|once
TGTGCCAGCAAGGGGGTGCTGGCAGATACGCAGTATTTT
CASKGVLADTQYF
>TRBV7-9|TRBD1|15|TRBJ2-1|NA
TGTGCCAGCAGCTCCCCGGACAGGGCTACAAACGAGCAGTTCTTC
CASSSPDRATNEQFF
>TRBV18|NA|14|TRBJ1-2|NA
TGTGCCAGCTCACCAGCCAACAGGGAAAAGGGCTACACCTTC
CASSPANREKGYTF